The subject of this entry is one T cell receptor beta chain. Its antigen remains unidentified. TCRdb's table, derived via immunoSEQ multiplex PCR, lists solely in-frame clones and lacks some. Among approximately 13,000 clones listed, 84% were seen once. These data come from a study of PD-1 blockade in classical Hodgkin lymphoma. Germline values: CDR1 MDHEN, CDR2 SYDVKM. Trimming pared 8 bases from V and 2 bases from J, leaving 12 bases between. The CDR3 covers 13 residues. Study-level results: Whatever underlies the repertoire differences (possibly disease activity or prior therapy) remains undefined. CD4+ TCR diversity, unlike CD8+, rose significantly by C4D1. In newly diagnosed patients, baseline TCR diversity was reportedly below that of healthy donors.

Every patient was affected by relapse after autologous stem cell transplantation, while exposure to brentuximab vedotin was not uniform. Under best response, outcomes were complete response, partial response or progressive disease. The input for sequencing was peripheral blood mononuclear cells (PBMCs), taken at baseline. This sequence joins TRBV28 and TRBJ2-5; TRBD2 is a possible D gene (6 bases). This clonotype originated in a human donor with classical Hodgkin lymphoma. CDR3 amino acids: CASSRTIQETQYF. The CDR3 DNA reads TGTGCCAGCTCTCGGACTATACAAGAGACCCAGTACTTC. The complete variable domain, with remaining parts taken from reference TRBV28 and TRBJ2-5, reads DVKVTQSSRYLVKRTGEKVFLECVQDMDHENMFWYRQDPGLGLRLIYFSYDVKMKEKGDIPEGYSVSREKKERFSLILESASTNQTSMYLCASSRTIQETQYFGPGTRLLVL.